This TCR beta chain is drawn from a study of blood T cell repertoires in COVID-19. V dropped 6 bases and J dropped 2 bases, with 10 bases sitting between them. Germline V lookup: CDR1 ENHRY, CDR2 SYGVKD. CDR3 length: 14 amino acids. Sequencing used immunoSEQ multiplex PCR; TCRdb keeps in-frame clones, though not all of them. The sample has about 320,000 clones; 90% are singletons. Sample: PBMCs or T cells enriched from blood (not recorded which). The receptor's source is a man aged 55 to 70 who had recovered from COVID-19. The rearrangement uses TRBV10-3 and TRBJ2-2, with D possibly matching TRBD2 (6 bases). The CDR3 nucleotides read TGTGCCATCAGGCAGGGACTCAACACCGGGGAGCTGTTTTTT. It translates to CAIRQGLNTGELFF.